This T cell receptor beta chain stems from a study of regulatory T cells in long-lasting Graves disease. Sequencing libraries for TCR beta were prepared with iRepertoire HTBI primers and Arm-PCR of CDR3 regions. TCRdb fed the multiplex PCR reads into MiXCR, producing one record per CDR3 protein. The top ten hold 15% to 20% of the sample, which has 620,000 or so distinct CDR3 sequences, 16% seen once. Trimming removed 1 base from V and 5 bases from J, with 14 bases in between. Germline V gene data show CDR1 as LGHNA and CDR2 as YNFKEQ. The CDR3 consists of 16 residues. Indicated time point: newly diagnosed GD, antithyroid drugs for less than 3 months. PBMCs were the source of the RNA used for TCR sequencing. Only a few counts were recorded for this clonotype. The data also belong to a second study, concerning T cells in Graves' hyperthyroidism and ophthalmopathy. That study reports: Using the HTBI primer set, a first-round RT-PCR was run on the TCR CDR3. Most clonotypes expanded in the thyroid (above 0.001) were also present in blood.

This TCR derives from a woman aged 25 to 39 with Graves disease. This material consisted of peripheral blood mononuclear cells (PBMCs), taken at new diagnosis, from a patient treated with antithyroid drugs. The V call is TRBV4-2, the J call TRBJ2-2; weak D call: TRBD2 (5 bases). The CDR3 DNA reads TGTGCCAGCAGCCAAGTGGGGTCGACTATTACCGGGGAGCTGTTTTTT. Amino acid sequence: CASSQVGSTITGELFF.